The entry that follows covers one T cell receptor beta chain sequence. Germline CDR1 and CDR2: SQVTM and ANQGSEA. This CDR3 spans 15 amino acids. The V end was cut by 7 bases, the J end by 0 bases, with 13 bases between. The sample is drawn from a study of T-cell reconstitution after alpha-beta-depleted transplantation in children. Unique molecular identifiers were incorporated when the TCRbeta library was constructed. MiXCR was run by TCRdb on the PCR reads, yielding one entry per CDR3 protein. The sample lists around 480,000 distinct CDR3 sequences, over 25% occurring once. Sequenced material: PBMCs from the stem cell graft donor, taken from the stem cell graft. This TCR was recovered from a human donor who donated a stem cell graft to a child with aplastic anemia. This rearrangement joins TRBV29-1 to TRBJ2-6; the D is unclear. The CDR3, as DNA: TGCAGCGCCCTCCGGGTCGACTCTGGGGCCAACGTCCTGACTTTC. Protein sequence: CSALRVDSGANVLTF.